This TCR beta chain was captured in a study of shared clonotypes between healthy human individuals. General study results and limits: With a handful of donors compared, 4.5% to 6.5% of naive CD4 clonotypes were shared.

The authors ran the assay at deep level. In the sorted-subset replicate PCRs, around 220 ng DNA, 25,000 to 30,000 T cell genomes, was used. Profiled with immunoSEQ multiplex PCR; TCRdb holds only in-frame clones, not every one. The sample contains about 1.1 million clones, roughly 74% of which appear only once. Within Nashville, Tennessee resided all donors, each a Caucasian adult. From germline, CDR1 is SEHNR and CDR2 FQNEAQ (reference sequence). This CDR3 comprises 14 residues. Trimming shortened V by 5 bases and J by 2 bases, and 13 bases separated the two germline ends. This clone was seen a few times. The antigen remains unidentified.

This receptor was identified in a man younger than 35 in good health. Some clones in this sample may be carry-over from other donors' samples. The sequencing sample was made of memory CD4+ T cells from PBMCs. Subset indicated: CD45RA-negative fraction. The chain links TRBV7-9 to TRBJ2-7; D call uncertain. Here the CDR3 reads CASSAFGTTYEQYF. In DNA form, the CDR3 reads TGTGCCAGCAGCGCCTTCGGTACCACCTACGAGCAGTACTTC. Full variable domain (missing parts from reference TRBV7-9 and TRBJ2-7): DTGVSQNPRHKITKRGQNVTFRCDPISEHNRLYWYRQTLGQGPEFLTYFQNEAQLEKSRLLSDRFSAERPKGSFSTLEIQRTEQGDSAMYLCASSAFGTTYEQYFGPGTRLTVT.